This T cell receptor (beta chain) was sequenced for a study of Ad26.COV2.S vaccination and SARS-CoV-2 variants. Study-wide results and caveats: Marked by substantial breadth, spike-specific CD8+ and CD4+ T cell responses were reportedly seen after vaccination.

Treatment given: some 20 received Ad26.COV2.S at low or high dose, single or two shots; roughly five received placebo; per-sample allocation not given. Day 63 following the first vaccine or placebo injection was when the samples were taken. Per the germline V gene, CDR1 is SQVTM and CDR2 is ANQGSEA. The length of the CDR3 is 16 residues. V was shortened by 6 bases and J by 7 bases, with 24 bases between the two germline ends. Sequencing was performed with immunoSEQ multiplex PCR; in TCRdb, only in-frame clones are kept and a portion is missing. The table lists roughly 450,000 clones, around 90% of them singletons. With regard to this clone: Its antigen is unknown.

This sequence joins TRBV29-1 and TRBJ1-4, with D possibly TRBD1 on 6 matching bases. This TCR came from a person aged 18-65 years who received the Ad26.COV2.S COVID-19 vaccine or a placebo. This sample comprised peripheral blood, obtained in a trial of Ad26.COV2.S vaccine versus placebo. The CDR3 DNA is TGCAGCGTCCTCGTCGGAGACAGGACAGCGAGTGAAAAACTGTTTTTT. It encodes CSVLVGDRTASEKLFF.